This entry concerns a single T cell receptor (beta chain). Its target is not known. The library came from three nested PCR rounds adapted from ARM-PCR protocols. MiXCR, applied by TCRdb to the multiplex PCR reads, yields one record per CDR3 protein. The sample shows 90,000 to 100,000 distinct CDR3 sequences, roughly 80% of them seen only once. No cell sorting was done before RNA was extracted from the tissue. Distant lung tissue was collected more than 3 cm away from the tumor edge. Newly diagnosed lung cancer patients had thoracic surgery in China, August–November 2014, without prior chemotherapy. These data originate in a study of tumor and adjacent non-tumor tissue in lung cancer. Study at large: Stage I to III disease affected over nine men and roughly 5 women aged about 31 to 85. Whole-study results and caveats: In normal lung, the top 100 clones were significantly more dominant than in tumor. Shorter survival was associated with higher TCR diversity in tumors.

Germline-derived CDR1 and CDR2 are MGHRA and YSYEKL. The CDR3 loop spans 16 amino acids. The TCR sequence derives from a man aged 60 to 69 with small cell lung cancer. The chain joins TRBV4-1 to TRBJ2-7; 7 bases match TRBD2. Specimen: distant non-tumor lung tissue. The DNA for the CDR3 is TGCACCTGCAGCCAAGATGTGGCTAGCGGTTCGTACTACCAGTACTTC. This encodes CTCSQDVASGSYYQYF.